This T cell receptor beta chain was identified in a study of blood T cell repertoires in COVID-19. The wider study: The study drew acute and convalescent COVID-19 samples from the United States, Italy and Spain.

In the original processing: Counts of nucleated cells, estimated from reference gene primer amplification, were obtained. Produced via immunoSEQ multiplex PCR; TCRdb's table is partial and in-frame only. Clone size and the V and J calls come from that table; the DNA yielded D and trimming. The sample lists 99,000 or so clones, roughly 79% seen once, with 30% to 45% in the top ten. Germline loops: CDR1 KGHSH, CDR2 LQKENI. The CDR3 extends over 14 amino acids. V trimming: 3 bases; J trimming: 7 bases; junction bases outside the gene matches: 4. Source material: peripheral blood. The V call is TRBV18, the J call TRBJ1-5; 9 bases match TRBD1. This sequence originates from an elderly man with acute or convalescent COVID-19. This CDR3 is CASSPGTGRQPQHF. The DNA of the CDR3 is TGTGCCAGCTCACCTGGGACAGGGCGGCAGCCCCAGCATTTT.